This T cell receptor beta chain was sequenced during a study of T cell responses to AZD1222 COVID-19 vaccine. The assay was immunoSEQ multiplex PCR, and TCRdb's table has in-frame clones only and misses some. The repertoire holds some 150,000 clones, with around 89% as singletons. Trimming removed 4 bases from V and 7 bases from J, with 11 bases in between. The CDR3 consists of 13 residues. Germline values: CDR1 MNHNS, CDR2 SASEGT. Details on this clone: Its target is not known.

Points from the study as a whole: Baseline antibody screening turned up just a handful of seropositive AZD1222 recipients. Clonal diversity was possibly underestimated, and the donors were mostly white British, with more females. Nearly half of spike-specific TCRs reportedly go after variant regions that carry no mutations. After two AZD1222 doses, spike-specific TCR breadth and depth rose versus day 0.

The TCR sequence derives from an adult in good health. The chain has TRBV6-1 and TRBJ1-5; D is unresolved. The material sequenced was peripheral blood, taken on day 0 of AZD1222 vaccination. The CDR3 coding sequence is TGTGCCAGCAGTGTAGCATTTGGCCAGCCCCAGCATTTT. This translates into CASSVAFGQPQHF.